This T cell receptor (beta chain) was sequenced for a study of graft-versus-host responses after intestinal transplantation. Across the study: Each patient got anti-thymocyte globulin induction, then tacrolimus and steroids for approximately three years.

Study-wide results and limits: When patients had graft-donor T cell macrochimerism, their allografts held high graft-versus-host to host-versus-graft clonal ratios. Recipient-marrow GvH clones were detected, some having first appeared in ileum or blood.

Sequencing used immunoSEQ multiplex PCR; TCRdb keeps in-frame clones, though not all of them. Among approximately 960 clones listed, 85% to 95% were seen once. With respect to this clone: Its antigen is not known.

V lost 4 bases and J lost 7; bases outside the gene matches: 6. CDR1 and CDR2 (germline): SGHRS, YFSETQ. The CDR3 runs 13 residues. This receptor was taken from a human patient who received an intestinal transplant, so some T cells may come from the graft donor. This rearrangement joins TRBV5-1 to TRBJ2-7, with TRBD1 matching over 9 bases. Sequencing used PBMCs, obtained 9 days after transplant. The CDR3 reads CASSPTGGREQYF. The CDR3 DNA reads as TGCGCCAGCAGCCCCACAGGGGGCCGAGAGCAGTACTTC.